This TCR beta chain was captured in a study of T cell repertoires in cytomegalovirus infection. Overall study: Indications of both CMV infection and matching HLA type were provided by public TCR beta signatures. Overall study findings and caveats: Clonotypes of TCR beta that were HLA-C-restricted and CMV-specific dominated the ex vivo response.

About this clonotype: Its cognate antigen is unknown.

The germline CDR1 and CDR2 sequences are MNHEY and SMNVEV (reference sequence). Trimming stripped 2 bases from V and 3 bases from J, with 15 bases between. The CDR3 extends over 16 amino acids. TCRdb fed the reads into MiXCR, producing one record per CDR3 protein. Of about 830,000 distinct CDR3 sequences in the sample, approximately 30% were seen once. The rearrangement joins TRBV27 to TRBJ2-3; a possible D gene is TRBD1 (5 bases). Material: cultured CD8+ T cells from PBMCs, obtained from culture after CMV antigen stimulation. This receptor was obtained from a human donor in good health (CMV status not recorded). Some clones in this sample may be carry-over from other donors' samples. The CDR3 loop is CASSLRGRLETDTQYF. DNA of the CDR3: TGTGCCAGCAGTTTAAGGGGCCGTCTTGAGACAGATACGCAGTATTTT.